Below are 10 T cell receptor beta chains sequenced from a single sample in a study of control samples from healthy donors and cancer patients. Repertoires were generated with immunoSEQ multiplex PCR, while TCRdb's copy carries only in-frame clones and drops some. Here the sample spans some 200,000 clones, approximately 95% being singletons. The sample comprised blood. These receptor sequences come from a man between 18 and 35 years old in good health.

This clone was detected only a few times. The V gene is TRBV5-6, the J gene TRBJ1-5; D may be TRBD1 (6 bases). V lost 0 bases and J 5 bases, leaving 12 bases between the germline ends. CDR3 length equals 15 residues. The germline V gene has CDR1 SGHDT and CDR2 YYEEEE. Here the CDR3 reads CASSLGGRDHQPQHF. DNA of the CDR3: TGTGCCAGCAGCTTGGGGGGGCGGGACCATCAGCCCCAGCATTTT.

The J gene is TRBJ2-2, the V gene TRBV6-1, with D unresolved. Trimming removed 3 bases at V and 9 bases at J, with 14 bases between. Germline CDR1 reads MNHNS; CDR2 reads SASEGT. The CDR3 totals 14 residues. Written as DNA, the CDR3 is TGTGCCAGCAGTGATTCACACCGCGACCGGGAGCTGTTTTTT. This codes for CASSDSHRDRELFF.

This clone was detected once. Additional DNA sequences in this sample encode the identical CDR3. V gene TRBV28 combines with J gene TRBJ1-2; TRBD1 might be the D (5 bases). V lost 3 bases and J lost 0, with 8 bases in between. The CDR3 totals 14 residues. The V gene's germline CDR1 is MDHEN and CDR2 SYDVKM. Here the CDR3 DNA reads TGTGCCAGCAGTTTGGGAGGGGCTAACTATGGCTACACCTTC. It translates to CASSLGGANYGYTF.

In DNA form, the CDR3 reads TGTGCCACCAGTGACTCTCTGGCCGCGCCGGGCAATCAGCCCCAGCATTTT. It translates to CATSDSLAAPGNQPQHF. The V gene is TRBV24-1, the J gene TRBJ1-5; D remains ambiguous. Trimming pared 4 bases from V and 2 bases from J, leaving 17 bases between. The CDR3 is 17 residues long. Looked up from germline, CDR1 is KGHDR and CDR2 is SFDVKD.

The V call is TRBV3-1 (or the pseudogene TRBV3-2), the J call TRBJ1-2; D gene ambiguous. This CDR3 contains 12 residues. Trimming pared 10 bases from V and 4 bases from J, leaving 13 bases between. Germline assignment: CDR1 LGHDT and CDR2 YNNKEL (reference sequence). CDR3 nucleotides: TGTGCCACCCTCGGCCCGGGCTATGGCTACACCTTC. Translation gives CATLGPGYGYTF.

The J gene is TRBJ2-5, the V gene TRBV2; D is perhaps TRBD1 (5 bases). The germline CDR1 and CDR2 sequences are SNHLY and FYNNEI. V was trimmed by 7 bases and J by 1 base, leaving 16 bases between them. This CDR3 is built from 15 residues. CDR3 in amino acids: CASNPTVQGQETQYF. The CDR3 region has the DNA TGTGCCAGCAATCCCACGGTCCAGGGCCAAGAGACCCAGTACTTC.

The rearrangement joins TRBV12-5 to TRBJ1-3, with D perhaps matching TRBD1 (5 bases). Germline V gene lookup returns CDR1 LGHNT and CDR2 FRNRAP. The V end was cut by 2 bases, the J end by 2 bases, with 7 bases between. This CDR3 is 14 amino acids long. The CDR3 loop is CASGLPGPGNTIYF. CDR3 bases: TGTGCTAGTGGTTTGCCAGGGCCTGGAAACACCATATATTTT. Combining the CDR3 with reference TRBV12-5 and TRBJ1-3 gives the whole variable domain DARVTQTPRHKVTEMGQEVTMRCQPILGHNTVFWYRQTMMQGLELLAYFRNRAPLDDSGMPKDRFSAEMPDATLATLKIQPSEPRDSAVYFCASGLPGPGNTIYFGEGSWLTVV.

The chain recombines TRBV7-8 with TRBJ1-5, with no clear D. V dropped 1 base and J dropped 12 bases, with 13 bases sitting between them. CDR3 length equals 13 residues. From germline, CDR1 is SGHVS and CDR2 FQNEAQ. This CDR3 reads CASSLEDYRHQHF. In nucleotides, the CDR3 is TGTGCCAGCAGCTTAGAGGACTATCGTCACCAGCATTTT.

V usage is TRBV19 and J usage is TRBJ2-7; 7 nucleotides align to TRBD2. The CDR3 runs to 14 residues. The germline CDR1 and CDR2 sequences are LNHDA and SQIVND (reference sequence). Losses at the gene ends were 4 bases for V and 1 base for J; bases not matched to a gene: 4. In DNA form, the CDR3 reads TGTGCCAGTAGTACTACTAGCGATTCCTACGAGCAGTACTTC. It encodes CASSTTSDSYEQYF.

The rearrangement joins TRBV19 to TRBJ1-4, with D tentatively TRBD1 (5 bases). V lost 5 bases and J 8 bases, leaving 12 bases between the germline ends. CDR3 length: 13 residues. Germline CDR1 LNHDA, CDR2 SQIVND (reference sequence). The CDR3 protein is CASSPGTDEKLFF. The CDR3 DNA is TGTGCCAGTAGTCCCGGGACGGACGAAAAACTGTTTTTT.